The 9 T cell receptor beta chains below come from one sample, sequenced in a study of T cell repertoires in cytomegalovirus infection. In TCRdb, the reads were re-called with MiXCR into one record per CDR3 protein. The data contain a few hundred thousand distinct CDR3 sequences, under 20% of them singletons. Sample: PBMCs. The receptors shown here come from a human donor in good health (CMV status not recorded). Some clones in this sample may be carry-over from other donors' samples.

This clonotype was seen repeatedly, ten times or more. The chain combines TRBV7-2 with TRBJ1-5; D unresolved. Germline V lookup: CDR1 SGHTA, CDR2 FQGNSA. V was trimmed by 6 bases and J by 1 base, leaving 7 bases between them. The CDR3 sequence is 13 residues long. CDR3 sequence (DNA): TGTGCCAGCAGGCTGGGGAGCAATCAGCCCCAGCATTTT. This sequence encodes CASRLGSNQPQHF.

J is TRBJ2-7 and V is TRBV12-3 or TRBV12-4, with 10 bases that match TRBD2. V lost 3 bases, J lost 6 bases, and 5 bases stayed unmatched. The CDR3 has 14 amino acids. As DNA, the CDR3 is TGTGCCAGCAGTTTTGATACTAGCGGGGTCGAGCAGTACTTC. Amino acid sequence: CASSFDTSGVEQYF.

This clonotype was detected many times. CDR3 amino acids: CASIQGPSSPNEQFF. CDR3 in DNA: TGTGCCAGCATCCAGGGGCCCTCCAGTCCCAATGAGCAGTTCTTC. V usage is TRBV7-8 and J usage is TRBJ2-1; maybe TRBD1 (6 bases). V was cut by 7 bases and J by 6 bases, with 19 bases left in between. The CDR3 totals 15 residues. Germline V CDR1 and CDR2: SGHVS, FQNEAQ.

This clonotype has a handful of counts. A junction end diverges from the germline sequence, so it may reflect a read error. The chain carries TRBV7-9 and TRBJ1-1; D remains ambiguous. Germline CDR1 reads SEHNR; CDR2 reads FQNEAQ (reference sequence). This CDR3 spans 12 amino acids. This chain's CDR3 is CASNLLNTEAFF. The CDR3 DNA reads TGTGCCAGCAACTTACTAAACACTGAAGCTTTCTTT.

In its sample, this clonotype was seen many times. The rearrangement uses TRBV7-2 and TRBJ2-5; 9 bases are shared with TRBD2. The CDR3 is 14 amino acids. Germline CDR1 and CDR2: SGHTA and FQGNSA. V lost 3 bases, J lost 4 bases, and 3 bases stayed unmatched. CDR3 residues: CASSFAGGRETQYF. CDR3 nucleotides: TGTGCCAGCAGCTTCGCGGGGGGGCGAGAGACCCAGTACTTC.

The chain carries TRBV6-5 and TRBJ1-2; D gene ambiguous. V shed 0 bases and J shed 4 bases, with 12 bases lying between them. This CDR3 comprises 15 residues. Germline CDR1 is MNHEY and CDR2 is SVGAGI. The CDR3 sequence is CASSYSKSKPYGYTF. CDR3 DNA: TGTGCCAGCAGTTACTCGAAGTCCAAACCCTATGGCTACACCTTC.

This rearrangement joins TRBV12-3 or TRBV12-4 to TRBJ1-1; D gene uncertain. Trimming left V 1 base short and J 6 bases short, with 9 bases between. This CDR3 is built from 13 residues. The CDR3 loop reads CASSLVDYSEAFF. The DNA of the CDR3 is TGTGCCAGCAGTTTAGTCGACTACTCTGAAGCTTTCTTT.

This clonotype occurred a few times. V and J are TRBV12-3 or TRBV12-4 and TRBJ1-5; 7 bases align to TRBD1. The CDR3 is 15 residues long. Trimming cost V 4 bases and J 4 bases; bases outside gene matches: 7. CDR3 residues: CASSSRTGPNQPQHF. CDR3 bases: TGTGCCAGCAGTTCCCGGACAGGTCCTAATCAGCCCCAGCATTTT.

This sequence joins TRBV12-3 or TRBV12-4 and TRBJ2-7; TRBD2 agrees at 8 bases. This CDR3 has 15 residues. Unmatched junction bases numbered 10, after V lost 4 bases and J lost 5 bases. The CDR3 coding sequence is TGTGCCAGCAGTTCCGCCTTAGCGGGAATAGACGAGCAGTACTTC. Translating it yields CASSSALAGIDEQYF.